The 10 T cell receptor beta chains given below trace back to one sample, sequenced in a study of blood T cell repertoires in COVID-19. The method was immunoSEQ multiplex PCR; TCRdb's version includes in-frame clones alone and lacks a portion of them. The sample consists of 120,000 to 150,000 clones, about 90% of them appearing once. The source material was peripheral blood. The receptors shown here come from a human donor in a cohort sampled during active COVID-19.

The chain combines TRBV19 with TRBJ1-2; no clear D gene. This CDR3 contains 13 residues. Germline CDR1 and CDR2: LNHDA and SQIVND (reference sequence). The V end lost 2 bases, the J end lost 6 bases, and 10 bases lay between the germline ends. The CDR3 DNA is TGTGCCAGTAGTATACGGGTTATCGATGGCTACACCTTC. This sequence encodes CASSIRVIDGYTF.

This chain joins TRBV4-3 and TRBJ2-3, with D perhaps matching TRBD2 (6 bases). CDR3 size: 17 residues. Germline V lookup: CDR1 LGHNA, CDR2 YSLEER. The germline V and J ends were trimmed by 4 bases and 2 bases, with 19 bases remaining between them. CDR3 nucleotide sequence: TGCGCCAGCAGCCTCCGATTTGGAGCGGGCCTCACAGATACGCAGTATTTT. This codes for CASSLRFGAGLTDTQYF.

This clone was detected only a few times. This chain's CDR3 is CASSLGTGGGYTF. For the CDR3, the DNA is TGCGCCAGCAGCTTAGGGACAGGGGGCGGCTACACCTTC. V and J are TRBV5-1 and TRBJ1-2; 12 nucleotides agree with TRBD1. The CDR3 totals 13 residues. Germline values: CDR1 SGHRS, CDR2 YFSETQ. Germline trimming cut 2 bases from V and 8 bases from J; bases unmatched to any gene: 1.

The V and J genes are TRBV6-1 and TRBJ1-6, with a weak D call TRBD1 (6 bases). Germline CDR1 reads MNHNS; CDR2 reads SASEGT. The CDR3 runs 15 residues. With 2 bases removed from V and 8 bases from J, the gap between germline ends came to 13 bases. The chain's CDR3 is CASSELRRGDSPLHF. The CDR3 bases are TGTGCCAGCAGTGAATTGCGCAGGGGCGATTCACCCCTCCACTTT.

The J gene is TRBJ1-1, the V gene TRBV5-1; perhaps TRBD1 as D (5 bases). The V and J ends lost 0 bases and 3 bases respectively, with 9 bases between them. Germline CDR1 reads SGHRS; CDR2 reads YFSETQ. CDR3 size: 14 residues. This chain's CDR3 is CASSLVAGDTEAFF. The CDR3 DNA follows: TGCGCCAGCAGCTTGGTCGCGGGGGACACTGAAGCTTTCTTT.

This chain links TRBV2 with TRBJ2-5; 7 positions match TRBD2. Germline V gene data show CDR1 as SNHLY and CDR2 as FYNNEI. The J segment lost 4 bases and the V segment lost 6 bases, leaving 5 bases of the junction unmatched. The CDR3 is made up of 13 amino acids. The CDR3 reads CASRVTSSETQYF. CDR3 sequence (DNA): TGTGCCAGCAGGGTGACTAGCTCAGAGACCCAGTACTTC. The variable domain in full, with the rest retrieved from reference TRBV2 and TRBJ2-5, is EPEVTQTPSHQVTQMGQEVILRCVPISNHLYFYWYRQILGQKVEFLVSFYNNEISEKSEIFDDQFSVERPDGSNFTLKIRSTKLEDSAMYFCASRVTSSETQYFGPGTRLLVL.

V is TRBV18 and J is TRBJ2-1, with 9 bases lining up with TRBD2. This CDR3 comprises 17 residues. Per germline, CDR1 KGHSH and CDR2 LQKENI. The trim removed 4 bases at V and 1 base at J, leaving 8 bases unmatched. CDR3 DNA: TGTGCCAGCTCACTATTAAGAAGCGGGAGGTCCTACAATGAGCAGTTCTTC. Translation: CASSLLRSGRSYNEQFF.

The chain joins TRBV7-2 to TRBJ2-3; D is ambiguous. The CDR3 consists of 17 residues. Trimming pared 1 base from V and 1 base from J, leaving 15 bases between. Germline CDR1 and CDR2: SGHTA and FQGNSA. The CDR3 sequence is CASSLVLAVQGTDTQYF. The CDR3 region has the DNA TGTGCCAGCAGCTTAGTTTTGGCCGTTCAGGGCACAGATACGCAGTATTTT.

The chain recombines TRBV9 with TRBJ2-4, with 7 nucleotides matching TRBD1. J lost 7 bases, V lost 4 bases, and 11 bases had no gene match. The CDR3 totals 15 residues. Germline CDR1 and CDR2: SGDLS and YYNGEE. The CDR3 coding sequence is TGTGCCAGCAGCCCCTCGACAGGGCCGTCGAACATTCAGTACTTC. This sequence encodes CASSPSTGPSNIQYF.

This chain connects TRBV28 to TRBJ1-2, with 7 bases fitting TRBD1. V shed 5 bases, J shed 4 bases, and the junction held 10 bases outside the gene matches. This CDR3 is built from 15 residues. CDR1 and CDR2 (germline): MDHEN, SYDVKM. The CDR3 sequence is CASSALPGQVYGYTF. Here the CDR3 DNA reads TGTGCCAGCAGTGCCTTACCCGGACAGGTCTATGGCTACACCTTC.